This T cell receptor beta chain emerged from a study of neurological immune-mediated disorders. Study conclusions and caveats: Across subjects, expanded clones had no CDR3 amino acid sequences in common, pointing to private repertoires in all groups. According to phylogenetic grouping, one related-CDR3 cluster, a possible signature, contained the repertoires of 18 of 34 multiple sclerosis patients.

Over 170 million TCR-beta sequences (from 15-18 subjects) were yielded by each sequencing run. TCRdb re-called the 5' RACE reads through MiXCR, storing one row per CDR3 protein. The sample lists approximately 37,000 distinct CDR3 sequences, approximately 4.2% occurring once. Unsorted libraries used 2 million PBMCs kept at -80 degrees C. This clonotype was seen repeatedly, ten times or more. What it recognizes is unknown. The CDR3 loop spans 15 amino acids. V lost 4 bases to trimming and J lost 1 base; unmatched junction nucleotides: 2. CDR1 is SGHDT and CDR2 is YYEEEE in the germline V gene. This chain connects TRBV5-6 to TRBJ2-5; 12 bases map to TRBD1. The receptor comes from a young man with multiple sclerosis. The sample taken for sequencing was PBMCs. The CDR3 sequence is CASSRDRGLQETQYF. For the CDR3, the DNA is TGTGCCAGCAGCCGGGACAGGGGGCTCCAAGAGACCCAGTACTTC.